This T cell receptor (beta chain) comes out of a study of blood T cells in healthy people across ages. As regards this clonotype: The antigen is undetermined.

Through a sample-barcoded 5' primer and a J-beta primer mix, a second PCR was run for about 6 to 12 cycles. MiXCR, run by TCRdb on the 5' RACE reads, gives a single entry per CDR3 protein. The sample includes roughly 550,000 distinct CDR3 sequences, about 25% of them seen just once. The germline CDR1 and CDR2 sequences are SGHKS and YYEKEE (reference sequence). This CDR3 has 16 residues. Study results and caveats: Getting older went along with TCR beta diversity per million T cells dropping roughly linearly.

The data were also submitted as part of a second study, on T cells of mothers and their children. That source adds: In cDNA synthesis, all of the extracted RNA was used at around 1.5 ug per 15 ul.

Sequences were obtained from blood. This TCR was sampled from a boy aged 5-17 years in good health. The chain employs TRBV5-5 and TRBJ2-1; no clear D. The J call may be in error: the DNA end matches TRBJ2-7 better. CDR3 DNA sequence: TGTGCCAGCAGCTTGCCTTTAAAAGACCCTCCCTACGAGCAGTACTTC. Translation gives CASSLPLKDPPYEQYF.